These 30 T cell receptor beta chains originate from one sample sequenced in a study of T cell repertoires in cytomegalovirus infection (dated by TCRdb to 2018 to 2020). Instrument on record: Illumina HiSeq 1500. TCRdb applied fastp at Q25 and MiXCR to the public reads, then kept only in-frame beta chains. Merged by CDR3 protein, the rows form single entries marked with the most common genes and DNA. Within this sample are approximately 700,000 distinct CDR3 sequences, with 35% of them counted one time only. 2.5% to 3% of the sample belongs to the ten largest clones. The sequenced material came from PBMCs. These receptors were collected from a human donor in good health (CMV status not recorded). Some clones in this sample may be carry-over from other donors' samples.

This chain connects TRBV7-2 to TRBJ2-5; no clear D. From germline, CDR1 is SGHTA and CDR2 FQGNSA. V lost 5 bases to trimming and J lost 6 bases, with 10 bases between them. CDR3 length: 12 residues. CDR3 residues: CASSTVVKTQYF. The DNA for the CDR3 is TGTGCCAGCAGCACCGTGGTGAAGACCCAGTACTTC.

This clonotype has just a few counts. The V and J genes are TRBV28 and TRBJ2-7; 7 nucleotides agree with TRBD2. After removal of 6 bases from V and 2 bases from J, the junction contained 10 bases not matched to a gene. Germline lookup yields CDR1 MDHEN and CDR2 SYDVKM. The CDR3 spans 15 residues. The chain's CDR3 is CASSRGASGTYEQYF. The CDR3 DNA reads TGTGCCAGCAGCCGAGGGGCTAGCGGCACCTACGAGCAGTACTTC.

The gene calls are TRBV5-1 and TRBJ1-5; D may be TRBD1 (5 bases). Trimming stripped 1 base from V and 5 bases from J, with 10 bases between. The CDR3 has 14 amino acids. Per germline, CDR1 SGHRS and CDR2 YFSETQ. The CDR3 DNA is TGCGCCAGCAGCTTGACAAGGGGATATCAGCCCCAGCATTTT. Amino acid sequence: CASSLTRGYQPQHF.

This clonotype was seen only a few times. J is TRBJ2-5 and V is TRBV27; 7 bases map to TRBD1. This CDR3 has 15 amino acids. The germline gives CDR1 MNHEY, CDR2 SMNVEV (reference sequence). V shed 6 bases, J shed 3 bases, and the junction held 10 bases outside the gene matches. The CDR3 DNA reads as TGTGCCAGCAGCCCGGGACAGTCGAGTGAAGAGACCCAGTACTTC. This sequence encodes CASSPGQSSEETQYF.

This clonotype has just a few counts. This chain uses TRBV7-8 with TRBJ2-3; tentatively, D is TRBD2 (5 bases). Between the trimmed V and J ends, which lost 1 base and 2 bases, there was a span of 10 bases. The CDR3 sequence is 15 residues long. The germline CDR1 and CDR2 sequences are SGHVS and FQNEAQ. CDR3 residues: CASSLGRTYTDTQYF. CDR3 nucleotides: TGTGCCAGCAGCTTAGGGAGGACTTACACAGATACGCAGTATTTT.

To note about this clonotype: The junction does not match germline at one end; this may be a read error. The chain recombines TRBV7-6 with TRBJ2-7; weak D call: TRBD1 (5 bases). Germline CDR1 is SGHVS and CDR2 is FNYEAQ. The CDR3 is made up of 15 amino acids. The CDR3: CASSSTTKGVYEPYF. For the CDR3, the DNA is TGTGCCAGCAGCTCCACCACGAAAGGGGTCTACGAGCCGTACTTC.

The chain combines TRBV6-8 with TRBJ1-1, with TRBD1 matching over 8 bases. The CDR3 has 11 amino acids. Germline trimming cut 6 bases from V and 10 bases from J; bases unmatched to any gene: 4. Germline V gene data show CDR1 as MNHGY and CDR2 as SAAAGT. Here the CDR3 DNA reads TGTGCCAGCAGAGGACAGGGTACAGCTTTCTTT. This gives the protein CASRGQGTAFF.

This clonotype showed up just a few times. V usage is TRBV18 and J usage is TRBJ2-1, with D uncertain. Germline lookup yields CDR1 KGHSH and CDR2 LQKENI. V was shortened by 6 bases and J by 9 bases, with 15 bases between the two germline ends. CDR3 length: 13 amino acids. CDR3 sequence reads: CASSASPGGEQFF. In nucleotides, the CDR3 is TGTGCCAGCTCTGCCTCCCCCGGCGGTGAGCAGTTCTTC.

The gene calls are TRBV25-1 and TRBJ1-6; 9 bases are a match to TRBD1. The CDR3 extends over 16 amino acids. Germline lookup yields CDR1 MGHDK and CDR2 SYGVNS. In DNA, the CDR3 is TGTACCACCGAACCCCGGGACAGGGCCTATAATTCACCCCTCCACTTT. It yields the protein CTTEPRDRAYNSPLHF.

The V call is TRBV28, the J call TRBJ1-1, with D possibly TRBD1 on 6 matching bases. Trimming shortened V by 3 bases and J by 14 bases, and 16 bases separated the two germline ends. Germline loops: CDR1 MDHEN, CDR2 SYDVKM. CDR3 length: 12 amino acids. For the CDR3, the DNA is TGTGCCAGCAGTTTGGGGGGCACTGAATCGTTCTTT. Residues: CASSLGGTESFF.

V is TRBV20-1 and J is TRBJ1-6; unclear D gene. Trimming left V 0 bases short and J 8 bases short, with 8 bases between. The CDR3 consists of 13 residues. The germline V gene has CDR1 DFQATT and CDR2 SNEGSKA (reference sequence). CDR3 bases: TGCAGTGCTAGAGATCGCGGGTATTCACCCCTCCACTTT. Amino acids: CSARDRGYSPLHF.

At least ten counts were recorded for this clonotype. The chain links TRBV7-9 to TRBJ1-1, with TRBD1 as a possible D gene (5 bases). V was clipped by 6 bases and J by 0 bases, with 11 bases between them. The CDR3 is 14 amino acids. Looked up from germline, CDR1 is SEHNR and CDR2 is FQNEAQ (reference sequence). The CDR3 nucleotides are TGTGCCAGCAGGGAGGGACGGATGAACACTGAAGCTTTCTTT. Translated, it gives CASREGRMNTEAFF. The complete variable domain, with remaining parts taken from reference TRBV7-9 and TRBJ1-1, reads DTGVSQNPRHKITKRGQNVTFRCDPISEHNRLYWYRQTLGQGPEFLTYFQNEAQLEKSRLLSDRFSAERPKGSFSTLEIQRTEQGDSAMYLCASREGRMNTEAFFGQGTRLTVV.

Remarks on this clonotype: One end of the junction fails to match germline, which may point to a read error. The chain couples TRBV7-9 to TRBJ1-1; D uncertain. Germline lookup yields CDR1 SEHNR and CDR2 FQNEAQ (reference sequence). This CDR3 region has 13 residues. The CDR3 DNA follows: TGTTCCAGAAGCTTAGCGCTGGGAGTGGGCGACGGTTTT. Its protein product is CSRSLALGVGDGF. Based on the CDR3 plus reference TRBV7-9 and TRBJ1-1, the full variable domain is DTGVSQNPRHKITKRGQNVTFRCDPISEHNRLYWYRQTLGQGPEFLTYFQNEAQLEKSRLLSDRFSAERPKGSFSTLEIQRTEQGDSAMYLCSRSLALGVGDGFGQGTRLTVV.

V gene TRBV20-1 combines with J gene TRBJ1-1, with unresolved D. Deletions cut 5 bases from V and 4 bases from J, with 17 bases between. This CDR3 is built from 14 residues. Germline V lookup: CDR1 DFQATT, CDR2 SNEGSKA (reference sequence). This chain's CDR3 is CSACTVEGRTEAFF. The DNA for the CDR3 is TGCAGTGCTTGCACCGTGGAGGGCCGCACTGAAGCTTTCTTT.

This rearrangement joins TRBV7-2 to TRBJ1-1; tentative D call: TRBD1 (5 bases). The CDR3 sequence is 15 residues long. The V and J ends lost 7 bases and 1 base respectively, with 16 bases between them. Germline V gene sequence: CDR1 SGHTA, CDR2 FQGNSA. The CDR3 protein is CASIWRVGGNTEAFF. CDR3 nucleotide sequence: TGTGCCAGCATATGGAGGGTGGGGGGGAACACTGAAGCTTTCTTT.

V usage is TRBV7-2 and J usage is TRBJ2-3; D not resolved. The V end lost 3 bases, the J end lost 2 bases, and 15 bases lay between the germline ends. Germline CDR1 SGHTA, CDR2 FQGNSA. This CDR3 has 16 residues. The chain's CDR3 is CASSFRGLRSTDTQYF. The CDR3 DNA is TGTGCCAGCAGCTTTCGTGGCTTACGATCCACAGATACGCAGTATTTT.

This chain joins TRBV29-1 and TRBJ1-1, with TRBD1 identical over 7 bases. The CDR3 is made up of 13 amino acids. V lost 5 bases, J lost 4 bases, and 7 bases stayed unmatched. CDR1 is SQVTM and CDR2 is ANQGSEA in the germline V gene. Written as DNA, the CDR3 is TGCAGCGTTTCAGGGGGGGAGTCCACTGAAGCTTTCTTT. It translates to CSVSGGESTEAFF.

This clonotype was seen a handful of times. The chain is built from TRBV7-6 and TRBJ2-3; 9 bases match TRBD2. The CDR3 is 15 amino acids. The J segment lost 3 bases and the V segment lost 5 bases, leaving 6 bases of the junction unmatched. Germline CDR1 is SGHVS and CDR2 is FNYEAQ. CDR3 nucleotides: TGTGCCAGCAGCGCTAATAGCGGGGGAACAGATACGCAGTATTTT. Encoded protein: CASSANSGGTDTQYF.

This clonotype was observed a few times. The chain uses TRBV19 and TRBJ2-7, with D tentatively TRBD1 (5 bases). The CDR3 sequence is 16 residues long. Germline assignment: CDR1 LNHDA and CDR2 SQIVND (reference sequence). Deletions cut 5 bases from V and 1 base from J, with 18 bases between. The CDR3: CASSLQQARGSYEQYF. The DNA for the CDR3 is TGTGCCAGTAGTCTACAACAGGCAAGGGGATCCTACGAGCAGTACTTC.

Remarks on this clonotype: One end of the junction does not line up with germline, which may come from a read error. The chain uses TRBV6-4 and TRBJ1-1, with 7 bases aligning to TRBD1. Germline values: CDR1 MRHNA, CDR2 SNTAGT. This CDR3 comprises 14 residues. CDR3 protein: CASREQGMNTEAFF. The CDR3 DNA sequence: TGTGCCAGCCGTGAACAGGGGATGAACACTGAAGCTTTCTTT.

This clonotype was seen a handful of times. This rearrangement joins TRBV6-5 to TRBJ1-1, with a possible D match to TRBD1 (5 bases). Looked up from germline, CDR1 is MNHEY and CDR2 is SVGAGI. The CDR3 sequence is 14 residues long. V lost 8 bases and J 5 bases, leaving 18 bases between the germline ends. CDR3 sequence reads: CASDPQGGYTEAFF. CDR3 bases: TGTGCCAGCGACCCGCAGGGAGGTTATACTGAAGCTTTCTTT.

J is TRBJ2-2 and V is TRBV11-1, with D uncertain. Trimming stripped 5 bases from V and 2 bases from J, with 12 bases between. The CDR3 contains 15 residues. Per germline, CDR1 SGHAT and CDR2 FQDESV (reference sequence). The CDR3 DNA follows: TGTGCCAGCAGCATTCGATCGGCTAACACCGGGGAGCTGTTTTTT. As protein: CASSIRSANTGELFF.

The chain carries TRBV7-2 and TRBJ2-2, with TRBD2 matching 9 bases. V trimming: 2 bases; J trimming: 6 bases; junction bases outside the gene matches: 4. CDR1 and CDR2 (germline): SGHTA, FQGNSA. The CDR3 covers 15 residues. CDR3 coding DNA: TGTGCCAGCAGCTTACGCGGGAGGGCTTCCGGGGAGCTGTTTTTT. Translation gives CASSLRGRASGELFF.

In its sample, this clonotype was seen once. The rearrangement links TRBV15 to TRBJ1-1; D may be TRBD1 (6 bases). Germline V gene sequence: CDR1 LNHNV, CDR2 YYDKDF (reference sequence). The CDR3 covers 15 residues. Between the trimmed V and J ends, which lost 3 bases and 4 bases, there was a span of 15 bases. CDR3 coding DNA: TGTGCCACCAGCAGGCGGGGGGCGCTGGGCACTGAAGCTTTCTTT. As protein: CATSRRGALGTEAFF.

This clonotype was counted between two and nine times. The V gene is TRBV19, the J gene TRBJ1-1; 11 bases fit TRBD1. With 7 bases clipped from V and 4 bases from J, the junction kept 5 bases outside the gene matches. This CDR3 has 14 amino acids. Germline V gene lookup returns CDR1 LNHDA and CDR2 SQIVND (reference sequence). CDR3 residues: CASTLGQGGTEAFF. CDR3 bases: TGTGCCAGTACCCTGGGACAGGGGGGCACTGAAGCTTTCTTT.

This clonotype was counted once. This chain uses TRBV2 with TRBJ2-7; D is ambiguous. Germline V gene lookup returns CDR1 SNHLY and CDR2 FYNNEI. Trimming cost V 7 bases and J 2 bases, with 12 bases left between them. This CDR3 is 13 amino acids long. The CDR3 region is CASILDETYEQYF. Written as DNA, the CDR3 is TGTGCCAGCATTCTGGACGAAACCTACGAGCAGTACTTC.

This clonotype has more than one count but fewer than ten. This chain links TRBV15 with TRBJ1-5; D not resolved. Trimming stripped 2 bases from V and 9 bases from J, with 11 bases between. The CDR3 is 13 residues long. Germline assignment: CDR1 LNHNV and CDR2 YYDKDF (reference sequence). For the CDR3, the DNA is TGTGCCACCAGCAGACAGGCCCCCTCGCCCCAGCATTTT. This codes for CATSRQAPSPQHF.

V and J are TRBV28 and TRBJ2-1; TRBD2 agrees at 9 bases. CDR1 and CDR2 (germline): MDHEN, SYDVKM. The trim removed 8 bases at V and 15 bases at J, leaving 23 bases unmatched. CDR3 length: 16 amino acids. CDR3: CASSLKGSLAGSARFF. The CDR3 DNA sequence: TGTGCCAGCTCCCTTAAGGGGAGCCTAGCGGGGTCGGCCCGGTTCTTC.

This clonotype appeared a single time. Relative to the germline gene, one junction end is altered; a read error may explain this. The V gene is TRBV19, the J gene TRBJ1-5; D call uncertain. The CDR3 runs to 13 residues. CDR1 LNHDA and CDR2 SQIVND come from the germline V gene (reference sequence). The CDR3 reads CASITYIDQPHHF. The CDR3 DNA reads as TGTGCCAGTATTACGTATATTGATCAGCCCCATCATTTT.

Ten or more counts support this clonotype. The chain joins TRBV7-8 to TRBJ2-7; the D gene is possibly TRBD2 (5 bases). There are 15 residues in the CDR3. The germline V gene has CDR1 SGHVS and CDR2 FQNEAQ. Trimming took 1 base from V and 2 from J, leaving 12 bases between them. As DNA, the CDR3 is TGTGCCAGCAGCTTAGGGCGGGCAGGTCCCTACGAGCAGTACTTC. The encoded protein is CASSLGRAGPYEQYF.